Shown below are 6 T cell receptor beta chains from a single sample sequenced in a study of T cells after yellow fever vaccination. MiXCR, run by TCRdb on the 5' RACE reads, gives a single entry per CDR3 protein. Among around 180,000 distinct CDR3 sequences listed, 6.2% were seen once. The sequenced sample was CD4+ T cells sorted from PBMCs, obtained on the day of the first yellow fever vaccination. These receptor sequences come from a man aged 18 to 29 who received the YFV17D yellow fever vaccine.

In this sample, this clonotype turned up once. It may be a read error: a sequence one base away is much more abundant. The chain carries TRBV20-1 and TRBJ2-3, with D tentatively TRBD2 (7 bases). V was pared by 8 bases and J by 2 bases, with 14 bases between. Per germline, CDR1 DFQATT and CDR2 SNEGSKA (reference sequence). CDR3 length: 13 residues. For the CDR3, the DNA is TGCAGTAGAGGGGGGGCCGACACAGATACGCAGTATTTT. Its translation is CSRGGADTDTQYF.

This clonotype was counted between two and nine times. The genes are TRBV4-3 and TRBJ2-3, with TRBD1 as a possible D gene (5 bases). CDR3 size: 14 residues. Germline assignment: CDR1 LGHNA and CDR2 YSLEER. Trimming cost V 1 base and J 2 bases, with 7 bases left between them. Here the CDR3 reads CASSQAGFTDTQYF. The CDR3 DNA reads TGCGCCAGCAGCCAAGCAGGGTTCACAGATACGCAGTATTTT.

The rearrangement links TRBV3-1 to TRBJ1-3; D not certain. CDR3 length equals 15 residues. Trimming pared 0 bases from V and 2 bases from J, leaving 8 bases between. Germline V lookup: CDR1 LGHDT, CDR2 YNNKEL (reference sequence). The CDR3 spells CASSQDLRAGNTIYF. CDR3 sequence (DNA): TGTGCCAGCAGCCAAGATTTGAGGGCTGGAAACACCATATATTTT.

The CDR3 nucleotides read TGCGCCAGCAGCTTGGTGGACTGGGCGTATGGCTACACCTTC. This codes for CASSLVDWAYGYTF. This rearrangement joins TRBV5-1 to TRBJ1-2; D is unresolved. The V end was cut by 0 bases, the J end by 5 bases, with 11 bases between. This CDR3 region has 14 residues. Germline CDR1 SGHRS, CDR2 YFSETQ.

This clonotype was detected many times. The J gene is TRBJ1-1, the V gene TRBV2, with D possibly matching TRBD1 (6 bases). The CDR3 has 13 residues. V lost 6 bases and J 1 base, leaving 9 bases between the germline ends. Germline CDR1 SNHLY, CDR2 FYNNEI. DNA of the CDR3: TGTGCCAGCAGCGGACAGTCGAACACTGAAGCTTTCTTT. This sequence encodes CASSGQSNTEAFF.

The rearrangement joins TRBV12-5 to TRBJ1-1; D perhaps matches TRBD1 (5 bases). CDR1 and CDR2 from the germline V gene are LGHNT and FRNRAP. This CDR3 is 15 amino acids long. V lost 1 base and J 5 bases, leaving 14 bases between the germline ends. In DNA, the CDR3 is TGTGCTAGTGGTTTGGCTGGGGCACCAGTTACTGAAGCTTTCTTT. It codes for CASGLAGAPVTEAFF.